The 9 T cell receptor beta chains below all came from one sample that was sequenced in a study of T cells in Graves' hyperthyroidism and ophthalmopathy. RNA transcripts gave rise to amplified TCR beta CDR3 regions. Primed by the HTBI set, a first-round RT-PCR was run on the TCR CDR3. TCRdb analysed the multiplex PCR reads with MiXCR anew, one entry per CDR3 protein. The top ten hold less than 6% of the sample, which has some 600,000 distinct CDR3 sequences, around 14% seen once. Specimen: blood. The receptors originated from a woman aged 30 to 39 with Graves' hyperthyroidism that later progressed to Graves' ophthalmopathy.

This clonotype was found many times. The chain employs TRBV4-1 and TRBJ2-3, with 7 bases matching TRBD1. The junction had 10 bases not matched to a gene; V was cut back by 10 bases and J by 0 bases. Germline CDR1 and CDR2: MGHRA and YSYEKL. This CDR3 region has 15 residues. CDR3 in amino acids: CATSRGQISTDTQYF. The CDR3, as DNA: TGCGCCACCTCACGGGGACAGATTAGCACAGATACGCAGTATTTT.

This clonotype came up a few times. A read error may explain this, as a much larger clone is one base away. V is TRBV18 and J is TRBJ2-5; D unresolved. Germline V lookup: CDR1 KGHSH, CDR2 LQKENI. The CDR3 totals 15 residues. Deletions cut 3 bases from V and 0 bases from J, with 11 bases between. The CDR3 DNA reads TGTGCCAGCTCACCGCCACCACGGGACCAAGAGACCCAGTACTTC. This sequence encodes CASSPPPRDQETQYF.

The CDR3 reads CASSISHNYEQYF. For the CDR3, the DNA is TGTGCCAGTAGTATATCCCATAACTACGAGCAGTACTTC. This chain links TRBV19 with TRBJ2-7; no clear D. V gave up 2 bases and J gave up 3 bases, with 8 bases separating them. This CDR3 has 13 amino acids. The germline gives CDR1 LNHDA, CDR2 SQIVND (reference sequence). Using reference TRBV19 and TRBJ2-7 for the parts outside the CDR3, the full variable domain is DGGITQSPKYLFRKEGQNVTLSCEQNLNHDAMYWYRQDPGQGLRLIYYSQIVNDFQKGDIAEGYSVSREKKESFPLTVTSAQKNPTAFYLCASSISHNYEQYFGPGTRLTVT.

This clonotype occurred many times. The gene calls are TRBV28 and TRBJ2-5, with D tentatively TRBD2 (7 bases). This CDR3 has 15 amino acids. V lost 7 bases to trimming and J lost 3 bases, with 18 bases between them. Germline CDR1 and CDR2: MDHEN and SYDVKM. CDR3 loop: CASTIGGGAEETQYF. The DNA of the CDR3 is TGTGCCAGCACCATTGGGGGGGGCGCGGAAGAGACCCAGTACTTC.

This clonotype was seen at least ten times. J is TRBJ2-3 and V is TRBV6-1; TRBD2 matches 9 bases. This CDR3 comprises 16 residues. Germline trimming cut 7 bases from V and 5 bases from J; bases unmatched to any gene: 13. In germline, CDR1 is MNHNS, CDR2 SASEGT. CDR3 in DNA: TGTGCCAGCAAGTATCGCGGGAGGGCTGTAGAAGATACGCAGTATTTT. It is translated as CASKYRGRAVEDTQYF.

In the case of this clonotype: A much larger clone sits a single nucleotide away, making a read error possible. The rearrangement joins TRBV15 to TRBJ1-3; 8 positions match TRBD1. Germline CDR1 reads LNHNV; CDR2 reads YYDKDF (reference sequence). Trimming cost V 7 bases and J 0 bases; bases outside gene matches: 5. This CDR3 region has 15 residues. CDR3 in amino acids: CATNSDRGSGNTIYF. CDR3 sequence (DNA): TGTGCCACCAACAGCGACAGGGGCTCTGGAAACACCATATATTTT. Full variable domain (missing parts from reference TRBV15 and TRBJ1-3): DAMVIQNPRYQVTQFGKPVTLSCSQTLNHNVMYWYQQKSSQAPKLLFHYYDKDFNNEADTPDNFQSRRPNTSFCFLDIRSPGLGDTAMYLCATNSDRGSGNTIYFGEGSWLTVV.

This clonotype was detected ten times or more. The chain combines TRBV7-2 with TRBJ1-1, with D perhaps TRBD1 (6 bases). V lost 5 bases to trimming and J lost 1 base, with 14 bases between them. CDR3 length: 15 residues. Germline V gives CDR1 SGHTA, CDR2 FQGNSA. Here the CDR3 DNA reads TGTGCCAGCAGCCTTTACAGGGATGAGAACACTGAAGCTTTCTTT. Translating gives CASSLYRDENTEAFF. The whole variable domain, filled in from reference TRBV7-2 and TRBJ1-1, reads GAGVSQSPSNKVTEKGKDVELRCDPISGHTALYWYRQSLGQGLEFLIYFQGNSAPDKSGLPSDRFSAERTGGSVSTLTIQRTQQEDSAVYLCASSLYRDENTEAFFGQGTRLTVV.

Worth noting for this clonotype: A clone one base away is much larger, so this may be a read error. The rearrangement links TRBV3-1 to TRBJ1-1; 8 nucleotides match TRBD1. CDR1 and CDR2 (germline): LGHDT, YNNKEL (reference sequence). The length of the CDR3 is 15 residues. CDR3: CASSQSGQGWTDAFF. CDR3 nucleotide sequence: TGTGCCAGCAGCCAATCCGGACAGGGCTGGACTGACGCTTTCTTT.

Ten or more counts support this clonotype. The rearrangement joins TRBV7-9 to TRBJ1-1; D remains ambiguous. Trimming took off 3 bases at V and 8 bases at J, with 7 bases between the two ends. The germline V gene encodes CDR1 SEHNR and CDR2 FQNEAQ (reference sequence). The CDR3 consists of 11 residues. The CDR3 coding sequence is TGTGCCAGCAGCTTGGACCCCGAAGCTTTCTTT. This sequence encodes CASSLDPEAFF.